The sequence of this T cell receptor (beta chain) was determined in a study of spatial heterogeneity in lung cancer. Findings and caveats of the study: Expanded intratumoral alpha and beta TCR counts tracked tumor mutation counts.

There are 13 residues in the CDR3. V was cut by 0 bases and J by 6 bases, with 10 bases left in between. The germline gives CDR1 SGDLS, CDR2 YYNGEE. This clonotype was counted ten times or more. No antigen is known for it. TCRdb ran MiXCR on the 5' RACE reads and lists one entry per CDR3 protein. This sample has 10,000 to 15,000 distinct CDR3 sequences, with around 6.6% found just once. The time point denotes: sample taken at primary tumor resection. The study sequenced unsorted whole RNA from tumor, nontumor lung or frozen PBMC. The sequenced sample was lung tumor tissue, obtained at surgery. The sequence was collected from a female donor with early-stage non-small cell lung cancer. The J gene is TRBJ2-7, the V gene TRBV9, with D possibly matching TRBD1 (6 bases). The CDR3 DNA reads TGTGCCAGCAGCGTAGAACAGGGTGGCGAGCAGTACTTC. Amino acids: CASSVEQGGEQYF. Complete variable domain (other parts from reference TRBV9 and TRBJ2-7): DSGVTQTPKHLITATGQRVTLRCSPRSGDLSVYWYQQSLDQGLQFLIQYYNGEERAKGNILERFSAQQFPDLHSELNLSSLELGDSALYFCASSVEQGGEQYFGPGTRLTVT.